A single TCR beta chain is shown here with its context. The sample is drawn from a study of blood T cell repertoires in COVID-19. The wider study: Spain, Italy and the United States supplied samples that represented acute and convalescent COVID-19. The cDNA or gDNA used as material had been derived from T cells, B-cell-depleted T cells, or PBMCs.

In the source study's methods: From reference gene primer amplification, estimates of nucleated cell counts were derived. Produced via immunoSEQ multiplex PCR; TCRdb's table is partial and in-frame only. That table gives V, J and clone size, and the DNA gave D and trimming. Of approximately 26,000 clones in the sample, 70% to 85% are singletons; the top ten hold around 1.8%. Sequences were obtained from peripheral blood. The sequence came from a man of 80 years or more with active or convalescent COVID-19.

As DNA, the CDR3 is TGTGCCAGCAGAGGGGGGGAAACAGATACGCAGTATTTT. Translated, it gives CASRGGETDTQYF. The chain joins TRBV6-5 to TRBJ2-3; D might be TRBD2 (7 bases). Per the germline V gene, CDR1 is MNHEY and CDR2 is SVGAGI. This CDR3 is built from 13 residues. Deletions cut 6 bases from V and 3 bases from J, with 10 bases between.